A single sample gave rise to the 27 T cell receptor beta chains below, sequenced in a study of response to subunit inactivated influenza vaccine. TCRdb re-called the RT-PCR reads through MiXCR, storing one row per CDR3 protein. This sample has hundreds of thousands of distinct CDR3 sequences, with about 15% found just once. Sequences were derived from PBMCs from blood, sampled roughly 2 weeks before vaccination. These receptors all stem from a middle-aged man who received an inactivated influenza vaccine.

The J gene is TRBJ2-1, the V gene TRBV27; 7 positions agree with TRBD2. CDR1 is MNHEY, CDR2 SMNVEV, per germline (reference sequence). The CDR3 has 18 residues. With 3 bases clipped from V and 5 bases from J, the junction kept 16 bases outside the gene matches. The CDR3 DNA is TGTGCCAGCAGTTTCCGTCGACTACACCGGGAGGCGAACAATGAGCAGTTCTTC. It specifies CASSFRRLHREANNEQFF.

The table lists this clonotype with a count of one. The chain links TRBV6-1 to TRBJ1-4; 7 bases align to TRBD1. This CDR3 contains 16 residues. V lost 9 bases, J lost 0 bases, and 10 bases stayed unmatched. Germline V CDR1 and CDR2: MNHNS, SASEGT. CDR3 in amino acids: CASTGQSLATNEKLFF. The CDR3 DNA sequence: TGTGCCAGTACGGGACAGTCACTTGCAACTAATGAAAAACTGTTTTTT.

This clonotype has just a few counts. V is TRBV5-1 and J is TRBJ1-1; 7 positions match TRBD1. This CDR3 spans 14 amino acids. Trimming took 3 bases from V and 1 from J; bases not matched to a gene: 3. CDR1 SGHRS and CDR2 YFSETQ come from the germline V gene. CDR3 residues: CASSSGQRNTEAFF. The CDR3 DNA reads as TGCGCCAGCAGCTCGGGACAGAGGAACACTGAAGCTTTCTTT.

The table lists this clonotype with a few counts. The genes are TRBV4-3 and TRBJ1-5; D gene ambiguous. The CDR3 runs to 13 residues. Per germline, CDR1 LGHNA and CDR2 YSLEER. Trimming removed 0 bases at V and 7 bases at J, with 7 bases between. The CDR3 reads CASSQERKQPQHF. The CDR3 DNA reads as TGCGCCAGCAGCCAAGAACGGAAGCAGCCCCAGCATTTT.

This clonotype showed up many times. The CDR3 sequence: CASSSRLAGVSEQYF. The CDR3 DNA reads as TGTGCCAGCAGTTCAAGACTAGCGGGAGTTTCCGAGCAGTACTTC. The V and J genes are TRBV6-5 and TRBJ2-7; TRBD2 matches at 12 bases. With V trimmed by 4 bases and J by 6 bases, 7 bases remained unmatched. The CDR3 has 15 amino acids. Germline CDR1 MNHEY, CDR2 SVGAGI.

The chain recombines TRBV4-2 with TRBJ1-5; D gene uncertain. The CDR3 consists of 17 residues. V dropped 0 bases and J dropped 1 base, with 13 bases sitting between them. CDR1 and CDR2 (germline): LGHNA, YNFKEQ. CDR3 DNA sequence: TGTGCCAGCAGCCAAGACTTCAGACGCTTGAGCAATCAGCCCCAGCATTTT. Protein: CASSQDFRRLSNQPQHF.

There are a few counts of this clonotype. At one of its ends the junction is not consistent with the germline gene, which may arise from a read error. V usage is TRBV6-1 and J usage is TRBJ1-2; 7 bases fit TRBD1. The CDR3 runs to 15 residues. Germline lookup yields CDR1 MNHNS and CDR2 SASEGT. The CDR3 spells CDSSVSTGIYYGYTF. The DNA of the CDR3 is TGTGACAGCAGTGTTTCGACAGGGATTTACTATGGCTACACCTTC.

This clonotype occurred many times. The chain combines TRBV28 with TRBJ2-5; D remains ambiguous. The CDR3 is made up of 13 amino acids. Per the germline V gene, CDR1 is MDHEN and CDR2 is SYDVKM. Trimming pared 5 bases from V and 0 bases from J, leaving 7 bases between. The CDR3 nucleotides are TGTGCCAGCAGTCGCAATTACCAAGAGACCCAGTACTTC. Translating it yields CASSRNYQETQYF.

This chain links TRBV11-2 with TRBJ1-1; D gene ambiguous. This CDR3 has 15 amino acids. With 5 bases removed from V and 2 bases from J, the gap between germline ends came to 15 bases. CDR1 is SGHAT and CDR2 is FQNNGV in the germline V gene. CDR3 protein: CASSHRVYKNTEAFF. CDR3 DNA: TGTGCCAGCAGCCATAGGGTCTACAAAAACACTGAAGCTTTCTTT.

The chain uses TRBV10-3 and TRBJ1-1; D remains unclear. CDR3 length equals 15 residues. The germline V gene encodes CDR1 ENHRY and CDR2 SYGVKD. Trimming cost V 0 bases and J 6 bases, with 14 bases left between them. CDR3 region: CAISESTEVFAEAFF. CDR3 DNA sequence: TGTGCCATCAGTGAGTCGACGGAAGTGTTCGCTGAAGCTTTCTTT.

The chain is built from TRBV12-3 or TRBV12-4 and TRBJ1-2; 7 bases are shared with TRBD1. The CDR3 covers 17 residues. The J segment lost 4 bases and the V segment lost 3 bases, leaving 14 bases of the junction unmatched. CDR3 nucleotide sequence: TGTGCCAGCAGTTTTGCCGGGACAGCGGCCCTTTCCTATGGCTACACCTTC. Translation gives CASSFAGTAALSYGYTF.

CDR3 nucleotide sequence: TGTGCCATCAGGAAGCCTTGGGACAGGGAGGCTGAGCAGTTCTTC. It translates to CAIRKPWDREAEQFF. This chain connects TRBV10-3 to TRBJ2-1; 9 bases line up with TRBD1. The V gene's germline CDR1 is ENHRY and CDR2 SYGVKD. The CDR3 is 15 residues long. Trimming cost V 6 bases and J 9 bases; bases outside gene matches: 12.

This chain connects TRBV6-1 to TRBJ2-3; D gene ambiguous. Germline V gene lookup returns CDR1 MNHNS and CDR2 SASEGT. This CDR3 has 15 residues. Trimming shortened V by 3 bases and J by 0 bases, and 10 bases separated the two germline ends. This CDR3 is CASSDWGSSTDTQYF. In nucleotides, the CDR3 is TGTGCCAGCAGTGACTGGGGTTCAAGCACAGATACGCAGTATTTT.

The V and J genes are TRBV20-1 and TRBJ2-1; a weak D match, TRBD1 (6 bases). The CDR3 runs 15 residues. The V and J ends lost 0 bases and 6 bases respectively, with 15 bases between them. In germline, CDR1 is DFQATT, CDR2 SNEGSKA (reference sequence). The CDR3 sequence: CSARDRGRGANEQFF. CDR3 sequence (DNA): TGCAGTGCTAGAGATCGAGGCAGGGGAGCCAATGAGCAGTTCTTC.

At least ten counts were recorded for this clonotype. V gene TRBV20-1 combines with J gene TRBJ1-1; 10 bases fit TRBD1. Germline values: CDR1 DFQATT, CDR2 SNEGSKA (reference sequence). The CDR3 is 16 amino acids. The V and J ends lost 6 bases and 0 bases, in that order; junction bases with no gene match: 10. The CDR3 region has the DNA TGCAGTGCAGTCCCCGGGACAGGGGTATTGAACACTGAAGCTTTCTTT. This codes for CSAVPGTGVLNTEAFF.

The sample holds many counts of this clonotype. This chain links TRBV12-3 or TRBV12-4 with TRBJ2-7; 10 nucleotides agree with TRBD2. This CDR3 is built from 15 residues. Trimming removed 6 bases from V and 2 bases from J; junction bases left unmatched: 7. CDR3 in amino acids: CASRRTSGDPYEQYF. CDR3 DNA: TGTGCCAGCAGACGCACTAGCGGGGACCCCTACGAGCAGTACTTC.

This clonotype was detected only a few times. The rearrangement uses TRBV3-1 and TRBJ2-5; D possibly corresponds to TRBD2 (6 bases). The ends were cut back, 2 bases at V and 5 bases at J, with 15 bases in the middle. Germline V lookup: CDR1 LGHDT, CDR2 YNNKEL (reference sequence). This CDR3 has 15 residues. The CDR3 DNA reads TGTGCCAGCAGCCAAAAGGGACTGTCCCGGGAGACCCAGTACTTC. This translates into CASSQKGLSRETQYF.

The chain couples TRBV20-1 to TRBJ1-2; 10 nucleotides match TRBD1. Germline CDR1 is DFQATT and CDR2 is SNEGSKA (reference sequence). The CDR3 totals 17 residues. With V trimmed by 0 bases and J by 0 bases, 7 bases remained unmatched. The CDR3 DNA reads TGCAGTGCTAGAGATCTGGGACAGGGGTCCGCTAACTATGGCTACACCTTC. Its protein product is CSARDLGQGSANYGYTF.

In its sample, this clonotype was seen many times. The chain employs TRBV29-1 and TRBJ2-5, with TRBD1 as a possible D gene (5 bases). V was clipped by 6 bases and J by 5 bases, with 13 bases between them. The germline gives CDR1 SQVTM, CDR2 ANQGSEA. The CDR3 length is 12 residues. The CDR3 reads CSVKTDSETQYF. Here the CDR3 DNA reads TGCAGCGTAAAGACAGATTCGGAGACCCAGTACTTC.

This clonotype was seen more than once but under ten times. The chain has TRBV18 and TRBJ2-7; D possibly corresponds to TRBD1 (5 bases). Germline V gene data show CDR1 as KGHSH and CDR2 as LQKENI. The CDR3 covers 14 residues. Trimming shortened V by 2 bases and J by 9 bases, and 17 bases separated the two germline ends. Here the CDR3 DNA reads TGTGCCAGCTCACCATGGGGCCCCGAGCCAGTGCAGTACTTC. The encoded protein is CASSPWGPEPVQYF.

There are a few counts of this clonotype. This chain links TRBV4-1 with TRBJ2-7; the D gene is possibly TRBD1 (5 bases). V lost 0 bases to trimming and J lost 7 bases, with 16 bases between them. Per the germline V gene, CDR1 is MGHRA and CDR2 is YSYEKL. This CDR3 region has 15 residues. CDR3 region: CASSQDWEQAREQYF. CDR3 bases: TGCGCCAGCAGCCAAGATTGGGAACAGGCCAGGGAGCAGTACTTC.

This clonotype was picked up one time. This chain connects TRBV3-1 to TRBJ2-7; D possibly corresponds to TRBD1 (5 bases). Germline-derived CDR1 and CDR2 are LGHDT and YNNKEL (reference sequence). This CDR3 comprises 16 residues. V was clipped by 0 bases and J by 2 bases, with 14 bases between them. The CDR3 spells CASSQEGQGPAYEQYF. The CDR3 nucleotides read TGTGCCAGCAGCCAAGAAGGGCAGGGCCCTGCCTACGAGCAGTACTTC.

DNA for the CDR3: TGTGCCAGCAGTCCTACGCTTTCTTCCTGGGGCACTGAAGCTTTCTTT. It translates to CASSPTLSSWGTEAFF. The chain recombines TRBV6-2 or TRBV6-3 with TRBJ1-1; D is unclear. The CDR3 is made up of 16 amino acids. Looked up from germline, CDR1 is MNHEY and CDR2 is SVGEGT. Trimming took off 5 bases at V and 4 bases at J, with 20 bases between the two ends.

In this sample, this clonotype turned up a few times. The chain has TRBV15 and TRBJ1-5; D not certain. The length of the CDR3 is 17 residues. Germline lookup yields CDR1 LNHNV and CDR2 YYDKDF (reference sequence). V lost 3 bases and J 2 bases, leaving 17 bases between the germline ends. The CDR3 nucleotides are TGTGCCACCAGCAGCCGTCGAGGCCTTGGGGGCAATCAGCCCCAGCATTTT. It specifies CATSSRRGLGGNQPQHF.

The V gene is TRBV20-1, the J gene TRBJ1-4, with D possibly matching TRBD1 (5 bases). Looked up from germline, CDR1 is DFQATT and CDR2 is SNEGSKA (reference sequence). The CDR3 length is 20 residues. V lost 3 bases and J lost 0, with 26 bases in between. The CDR3 protein is CSASYIQTEVHEATNEKLFF. As DNA, the CDR3 is TGCAGTGCTAGTTACATCCAGACAGAAGTCCACGAAGCAACTAATGAAAAACTGTTTTTT.

This clonotype turned up a few times. The rearrangement uses TRBV27 and TRBJ2-1; 9 bases map to TRBD2. The CDR3 extends over 16 amino acids. V dropped 7 bases and J dropped 1; count of bases not matched to a gene: 8. CDR1 and CDR2 from the germline V gene are MNHEY and SMNVEV (reference sequence). CDR3 DNA: TGTGCCAGCACCCCCTTAAGCGGGGGGTCCTACAATGAGCAGTTCTTC. Its translation is CASTPLSGGSYNEQFF.

A few counts support this clonotype. The rearrangement joins TRBV28 to TRBJ1-3; TRBD1 aligns across 8 bases. Germline loops: CDR1 MDHEN, CDR2 SYDVKM. CDR3 size: 17 residues. With 6 bases clipped from V and 0 bases from J, the junction kept 10 bases outside the gene matches. CDR3 sequence reads: CASSSLRGPLSGNTIYF. The CDR3 DNA reads as TGTGCCAGCAGCTCACTCAGGGGGCCTCTCTCTGGAAACACCATATATTTT. The entire variable domain, with the rest obtained from reference TRBV28 and TRBJ1-3, is as follows: DVKVTQSSRYLVKRTGEKVFLECVQDMDHENMFWYRQDPGLGLRLIYFSYDVKMKEKGDIPEGYSVSREKKERFSLILESASTNQTSMYLCASSSLRGPLSGNTIYFGEGSWLTVV.